The clone carrying this T cell receptor (beta chain) was counted many times. Its matching antigen is unknown. Stated time point: pre-sensitization, week 0. Treatment in this sample: therapeutic diphenylcyclopropenone sensitization with weekly scalp DPC. At every patch-test visit, blood was drawn before the patch test was applied. This sample stems from a study of human T cells and chemical hapten exposure. Study-wide findings and caveats: Donors' alopecia may make their immune response differ from healthy people's.

Germline V CDR1 and CDR2: LGHDT, YNNKEL (reference sequence). Losses at the gene ends were 6 bases for V and 1 base for J; bases not matched to a gene: 5. This CDR3 has 15 residues. TCRdb analysed the RACE reads with MiXCR anew, one entry per CDR3 protein. The sample includes some 360,000 distinct CDR3 sequences, 5.1% of them seen just once. The J gene is TRBJ1-5, the V gene TRBV3-1; TRBD1 matches 8 bases. The sequencing here drew on whole blood, taken in connection with sensitization to the hapten diphenylcyclopropenone (DPC). This TCR came from a woman aged 50 to 65 with alopecia areata. Some clones in this sample may be carry-over from other donors' samples. The CDR3 sequence is CASSQGASSNQPQHF. CDR3 coding DNA: TGTGCCAGCAGTCAGGGGGCGAGCAGCAATCAGCCCCAGCATTTT.